Given below is one T cell receptor (beta chain) in context. Other nucleotide sequences from this sample produce the same CDR3. Trimming took off 1 base at V and 2 bases at J, with 6 bases between the two ends. This CDR3 has 14 residues. The germline gives CDR1 LGHNA, CDR2 YNFKEQ. The sample is drawn from a study of shared clonotypes between healthy human individuals. Profiled with immunoSEQ multiplex PCR; TCRdb holds only in-frame clones, not every one. The sample includes approximately 100,000 clones, around 65% seen only once; the top ten take roughly a quarter. The rearrangement uses TRBV4-2 and TRBJ2-1, with a possible D match to TRBD2 (5 bases). Sequenced input: memory CD8+ T cells sorted from blood. The subset denotes: CD45RO+ cells pooled with CCR7-negative TemRA cells. The clonotype originates from a woman aged 25 to 39 in good health. The CDR3 sequence: CASSQVGTYNEQFF. The CDR3 DNA reads as TGTGCCAGCAGCCAAGTCGGGACCTACAATGAGCAGTTCTTC.